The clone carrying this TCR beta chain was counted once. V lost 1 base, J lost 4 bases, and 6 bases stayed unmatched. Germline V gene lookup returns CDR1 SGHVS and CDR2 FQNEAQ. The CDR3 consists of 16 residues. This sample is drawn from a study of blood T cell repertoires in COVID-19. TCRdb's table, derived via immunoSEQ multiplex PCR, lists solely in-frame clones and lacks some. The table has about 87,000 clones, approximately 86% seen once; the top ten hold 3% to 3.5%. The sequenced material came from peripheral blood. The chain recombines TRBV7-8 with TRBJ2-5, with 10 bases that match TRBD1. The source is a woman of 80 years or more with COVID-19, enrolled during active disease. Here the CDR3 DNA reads TGTGCCAGCAGCTTAGGACAGGGGGCGCTTAGAGAGACCCAGTACTTC. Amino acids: CASSLGQGALRETQYF.